The clone carrying this T cell receptor beta chain was counted a single time. What it binds is unknown. The CDR3 covers 14 residues. Germline V gene lookup returns CDR1 LGHNT and CDR2 FRNRAP. The V and J ends lost 3 bases and 4 bases, in that order; junction bases with no gene match: 3. Investigators separated out CD4+ T cells once around 10 days of culture had passed. Two-dose BNT162b2 or mRNA-1273 vaccination was given to participants. Having tested negative for nucleocapsid antibodies, the vaccine recipients showed no prior SARS-CoV-2 infection. The table came from immunoSEQ multiplex PCR; TCRdb's copy has only in-frame clones and leaves some out. The sample records around 66,000 clones, over 70% being singletons. The data belong to a study of vaccination effects on CD4 cells after COVID-19. About the study: Median timing of post-vaccine samples was 72 days after the second dose.

General study results and limits: Small numbers of convalescent patients limited the study. It also lacked early post-infection timepoints. Researchers report that only 1 of 255 vaccine-induced clones in healthy vaccinees cross-reacted with common cold coronaviruses.

The sample was CD4+ T cells from PBMCs cultured without peptide, taken after COVID-19 vaccination. This sequence originates from a human donor who received a COVID-19 vaccine. The chain joins TRBV12-5 to TRBJ2-3; TRBD2 agrees at 8 bases. The CDR3 protein is CASGFSGGADTQYF. As DNA, the CDR3 is TGTGCTAGTGGTTTTTCCGGGGGGGCAGATACGCAGTATTTT.